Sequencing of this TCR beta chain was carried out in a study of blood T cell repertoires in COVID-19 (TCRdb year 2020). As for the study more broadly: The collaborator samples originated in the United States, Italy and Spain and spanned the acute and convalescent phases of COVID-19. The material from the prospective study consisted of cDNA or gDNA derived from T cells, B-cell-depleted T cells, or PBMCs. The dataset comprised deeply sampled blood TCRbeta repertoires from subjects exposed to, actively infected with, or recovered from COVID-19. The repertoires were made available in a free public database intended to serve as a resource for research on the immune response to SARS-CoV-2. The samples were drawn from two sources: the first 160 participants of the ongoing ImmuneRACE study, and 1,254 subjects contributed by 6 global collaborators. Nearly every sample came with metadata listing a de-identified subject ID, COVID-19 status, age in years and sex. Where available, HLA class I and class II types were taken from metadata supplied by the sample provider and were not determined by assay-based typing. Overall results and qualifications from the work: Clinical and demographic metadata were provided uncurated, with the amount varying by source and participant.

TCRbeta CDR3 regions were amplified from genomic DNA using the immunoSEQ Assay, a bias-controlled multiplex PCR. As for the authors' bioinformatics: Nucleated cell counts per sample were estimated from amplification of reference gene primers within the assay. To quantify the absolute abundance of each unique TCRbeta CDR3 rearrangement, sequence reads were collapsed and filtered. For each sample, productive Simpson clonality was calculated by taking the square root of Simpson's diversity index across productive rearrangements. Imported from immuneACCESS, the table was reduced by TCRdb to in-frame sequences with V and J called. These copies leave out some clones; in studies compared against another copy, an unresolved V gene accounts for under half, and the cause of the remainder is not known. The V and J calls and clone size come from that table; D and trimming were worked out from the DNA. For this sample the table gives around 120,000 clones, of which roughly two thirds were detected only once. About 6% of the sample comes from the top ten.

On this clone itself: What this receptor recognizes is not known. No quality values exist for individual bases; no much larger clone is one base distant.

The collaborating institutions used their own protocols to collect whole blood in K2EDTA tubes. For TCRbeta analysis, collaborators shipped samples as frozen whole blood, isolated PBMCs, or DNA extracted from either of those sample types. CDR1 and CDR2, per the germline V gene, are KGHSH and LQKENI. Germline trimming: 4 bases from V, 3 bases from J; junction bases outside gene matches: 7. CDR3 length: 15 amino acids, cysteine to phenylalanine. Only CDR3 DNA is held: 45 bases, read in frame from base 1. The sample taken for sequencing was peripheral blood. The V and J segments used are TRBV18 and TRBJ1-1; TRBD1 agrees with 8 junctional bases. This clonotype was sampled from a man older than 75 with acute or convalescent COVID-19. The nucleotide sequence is TGTGCCAGCTCACAAGGACAGGGCGGTGACACTGAAGCTTTCTTT. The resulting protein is CASSQGQGGDTEAFF.